The sequence of this T cell receptor (beta chain) was determined in a study of blood T cells in healthy people across ages (dated by TCRdb to the mid-2010s). A note on the overall study: In model experiments, roughly one uniquely barcoded TCR beta cDNA molecule per two T cells was captured by template switching. Age-related changes in TCR beta repertoire diversity were measured in the study by deep sequencing normalized with unique cDNA molecular identifiers. Donors were grouped into four age groups: young (average 16 years), middle-aged (39), aged (62) and long-lived (about 82). To avoid experimental bias, donors of different ages were spread randomly across the sequencing lanes. For two donors (one aged 18 to 30 and one aged 80 or older), the study analyzed two additional independent replicas of 1 million unique cDNA reads from the same blood draw.

Trimming leaves V shorter by 7 bases and J shorter by 5 bases, with the junction holding 3 bases beyond the gene matches. From its cysteine to its phenylalanine, the CDR3 spans 13 amino acids. Only the CDR3 DNA is retained, 39 bases long and in frame from the first base. CDR1 and CDR2 (MNHNS, SASEGT) derive from the germline V gene. The approximately 39 donors, aged about 6 to 95 years, were systemically healthy Caucasian individuals from Russia. Around 10 milliliters of peripheral blood were drawn from each donor into EDTA-treated Vacutainer tubes. Ficoll-Paque density-gradient centrifugation was used to isolate PBMCs, with at least 7 million per sample. Total RNA was extracted from PBMCs with Trizol reagent, with at least 6 micrograms obtained per sample. Naive CD45RAhigh/CD27high T cell percentages were measured by flow cytometry on a PBMC aliquot from every donor. Libraries were constructed by 5' RACE. Sequencing relied on an Illumina HiSeq 2500. A second PCR of roughly 6 to 11 cycles was run with a J-beta primer mix and a sample-barcoded 5' primer. A template-switch 5' adaptor carrying 12 random nucleotides introduced a unique molecular identifier onto each TCR beta cDNA molecule. Each sample yielded at least 3 million CDR3-containing paired-end reads. First-strand cDNA synthesis was performed from all RNA using the Mint cDNA synthesis kit, with priming by a TRBC-specific oligonucleotide. All cDNA was treated with uracil-DNA glycosylase and then went through a first 18-cycle PCR with the universal primers M1SS and BC2_uni_R. The published analysis was carried out like this. Each sample was normalized by randomly selecting 1 million high-quality reads, each carrying a distinct molecular identifier. Instead of being binned into consensus sequences, reads with shared molecular identifiers were discarded. CDR3 identification, clonotype clustering and error correction used MiTCR with a Q25 quality threshold and the strictest error-elimination algorithm. A nonparametric unseen species model using Euler transformation provided a lower-bound estimate of total TCR beta diversity. The public reads were reprocessed in TCRdb via fastp at Q25 and MiXCR, keeping in-frame beta chains. CDR3 protein duplicates are merged, each entry listing the most common genes and DNA. The V and J calls come from TCRdb's annotation, not from the publication. This sample has 780,000 or so distinct CDR3 sequences in its table, and around half of those were observed once. The top ten clones comprise around 41% of the sample.

Here is what the overall study found, with its caveats: Observed TCR beta diversity per million T cells fell roughly linearly with age, and a significant reduction was already apparent by age roughly 40. Estimates of total diversity from one million sequenced T cells were regarded as lower bounds and underestimates. Bulk unsorted PBMC profiling prevented conclusive comparison of naive and antigen-experienced compartments. Compared with the aged group, the long-lived group had more naive CD4+ T cells, fewer expanded clones and increased TCR diversity, a pattern suggesting age selection. Because the CMV infection status of the donors was unknown, age-related changes in expanded clonotypes may potentially have been confounded. Observed TCR beta diversity correlated strongly with the percentage of naive T cells measured by flow cytometry.

In this sample, this clonotype turned up once. The antigen it recognizes is unknown. Per-base qualities were not stored, and no clone one base away is much larger. One read alone lends weak support. Sequenced input: blood. This sequence uses TRBV6-1 and TRBJ1-1, with TRBD1 identical over 11 junction bases. The source is an elderly man in good health. The nucleotides read TGTGCCAGCAAGGGACAGGGGGGGACTGAAGCTTTCTTT. The translation is CASKGQGGTEAFF.